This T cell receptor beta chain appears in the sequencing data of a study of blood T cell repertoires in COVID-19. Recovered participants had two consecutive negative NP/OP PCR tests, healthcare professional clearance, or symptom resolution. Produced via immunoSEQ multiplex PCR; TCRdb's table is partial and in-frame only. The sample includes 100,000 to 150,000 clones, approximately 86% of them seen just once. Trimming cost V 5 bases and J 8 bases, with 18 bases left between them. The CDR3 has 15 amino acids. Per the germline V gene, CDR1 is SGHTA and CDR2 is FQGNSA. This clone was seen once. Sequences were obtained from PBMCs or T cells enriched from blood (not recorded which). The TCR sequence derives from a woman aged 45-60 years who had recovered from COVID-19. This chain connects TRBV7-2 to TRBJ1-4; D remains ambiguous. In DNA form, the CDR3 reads TGTGCCAGCAGCACAACCGCGGGGTACGGGGAAAAACTGTTTTTT. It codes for CASSTTAGYGEKLFF.